This T cell receptor beta chain stems from a study of T cells in Graves' hyperthyroidism and ophthalmopathy. V was cut by 6 bases and J by 0 bases, with 14 bases left in between. Germline V gives CDR1 SGHAT, CDR2 FQNNGV. The CDR3 length is 15 residues. Each diagnosis was grounded in clinical symptoms, serum thyroxine and TRAb, thyroid ultrasound, and orbital computed tomography. 10 ml fresh peripheral blood yielded the PBMCs. This clonotype appeared many times. Amplified TCR beta CDR3 regions derived from RNA transcripts. Primed by the HTBI set, a first-round RT-PCR was run on the TCR CDR3. Each CDR3 protein is one row after TCRdb ran MiXCR on the multiplex PCR reads. Of roughly 280,000 distinct CDR3 sequences listed, 15% to 20% are singletons.

The chain links TRBV11-2 to TRBJ1-2; D might be TRBD1 (5 bases). This TCR was recovered from a woman in her sixties or seventies with Graves' ophthalmopathy. The sample was blood. The CDR3 sequence: CASSWGSGSNYGYTF. The CDR3, as DNA: TGTGCCAGCAGTTGGGGCAGCGGATCTAACTATGGCTACACCTTC.